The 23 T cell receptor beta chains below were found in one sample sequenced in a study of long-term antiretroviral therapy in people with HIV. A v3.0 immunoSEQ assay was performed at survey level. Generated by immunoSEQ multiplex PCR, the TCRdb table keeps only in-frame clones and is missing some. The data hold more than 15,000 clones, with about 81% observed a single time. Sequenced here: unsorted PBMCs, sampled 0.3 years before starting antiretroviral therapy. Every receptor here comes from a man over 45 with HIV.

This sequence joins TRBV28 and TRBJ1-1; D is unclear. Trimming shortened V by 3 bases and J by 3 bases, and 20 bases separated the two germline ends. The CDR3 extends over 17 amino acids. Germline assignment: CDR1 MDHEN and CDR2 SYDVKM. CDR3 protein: CASSFLGSLQWDTEAFF. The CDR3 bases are TGTGCCAGCAGTTTTTTAGGGAGCTTACAATGGGACACTGAAGCTTTCTTT.

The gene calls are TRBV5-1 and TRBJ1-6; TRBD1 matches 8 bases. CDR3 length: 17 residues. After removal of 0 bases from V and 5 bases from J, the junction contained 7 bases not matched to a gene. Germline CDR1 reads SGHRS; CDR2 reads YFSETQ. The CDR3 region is CASSLAPDRADNSPLHF. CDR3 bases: TGCGCCAGCAGCTTGGCTCCGGACAGGGCCGATAATTCACCCCTCCACTTT.

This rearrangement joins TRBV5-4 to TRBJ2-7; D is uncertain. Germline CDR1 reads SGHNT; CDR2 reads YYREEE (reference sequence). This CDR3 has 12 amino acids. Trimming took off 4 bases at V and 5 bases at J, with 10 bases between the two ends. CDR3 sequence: CASSPGPHEQYF. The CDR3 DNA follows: TGTGCCAGCAGCCCCGGGCCGCACGAGCAGTACTTC.

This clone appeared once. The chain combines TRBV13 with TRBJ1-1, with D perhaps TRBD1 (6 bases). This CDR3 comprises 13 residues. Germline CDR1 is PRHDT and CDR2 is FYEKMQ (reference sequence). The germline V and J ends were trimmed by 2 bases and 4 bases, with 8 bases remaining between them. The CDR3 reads CASSLRGFTEAFF. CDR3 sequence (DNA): TGTGCCAGCAGCTTAAGGGGGTTCACTGAAGCTTTCTTT.

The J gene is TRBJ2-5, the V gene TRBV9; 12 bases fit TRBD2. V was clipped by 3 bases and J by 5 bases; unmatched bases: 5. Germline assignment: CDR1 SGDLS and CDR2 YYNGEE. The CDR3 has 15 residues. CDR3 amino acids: CASSALAGGLETQYF. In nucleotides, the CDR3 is TGTGCCAGCAGCGCACTAGCGGGGGGACTTGAGACCCAGTACTTC.

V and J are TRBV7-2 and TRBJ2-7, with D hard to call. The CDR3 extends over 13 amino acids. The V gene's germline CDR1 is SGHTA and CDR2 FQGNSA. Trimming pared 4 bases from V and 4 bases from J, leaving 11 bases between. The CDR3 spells CASSYYVGYEQYF. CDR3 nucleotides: TGTGCCAGCAGCTATTACGTGGGTTACGAGCAGTACTTC.

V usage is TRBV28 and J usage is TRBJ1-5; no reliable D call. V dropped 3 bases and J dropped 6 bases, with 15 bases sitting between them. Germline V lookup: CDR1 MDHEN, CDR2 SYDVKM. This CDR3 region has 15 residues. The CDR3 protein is CASSLPVTGGQPQHF. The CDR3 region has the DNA TGTGCCAGCAGTTTGCCGGTGACGGGAGGTCAGCCCCAGCATTTT.

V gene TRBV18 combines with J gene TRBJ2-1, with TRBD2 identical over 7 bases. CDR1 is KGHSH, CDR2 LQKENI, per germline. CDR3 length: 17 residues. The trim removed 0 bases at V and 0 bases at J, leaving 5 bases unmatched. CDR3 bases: TGTGCCAGCTCACCACCAATCGGCGGGAGCTCCTACAATGAGCAGTTCTTC. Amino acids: CASSPPIGGSSYNEQFF.

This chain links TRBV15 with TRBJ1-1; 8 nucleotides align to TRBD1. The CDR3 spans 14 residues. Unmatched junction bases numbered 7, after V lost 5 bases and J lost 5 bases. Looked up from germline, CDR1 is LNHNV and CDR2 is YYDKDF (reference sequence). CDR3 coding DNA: TGTGCCACCAGCTTGGACAGGGCGCGGACTGAAGCTTTCTTT. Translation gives CATSLDRARTEAFF.

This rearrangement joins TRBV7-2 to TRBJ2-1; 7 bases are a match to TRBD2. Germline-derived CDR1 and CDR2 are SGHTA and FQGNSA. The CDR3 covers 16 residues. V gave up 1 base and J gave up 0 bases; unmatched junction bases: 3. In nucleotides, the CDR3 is TGTGCCAGCAGCTTAGACGCGGGAGACTCCTACAATGAGCAGTTCTTC. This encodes CASSLDAGDSYNEQFF.

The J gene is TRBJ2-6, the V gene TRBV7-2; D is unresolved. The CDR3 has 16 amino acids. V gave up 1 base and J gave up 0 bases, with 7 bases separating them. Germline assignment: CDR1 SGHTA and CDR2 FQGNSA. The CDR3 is CASSLELVSGANVLTF. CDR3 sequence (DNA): TGTGCCAGCAGCTTAGAGCTGGTCTCTGGGGCCAACGTCCTGACTTTC.

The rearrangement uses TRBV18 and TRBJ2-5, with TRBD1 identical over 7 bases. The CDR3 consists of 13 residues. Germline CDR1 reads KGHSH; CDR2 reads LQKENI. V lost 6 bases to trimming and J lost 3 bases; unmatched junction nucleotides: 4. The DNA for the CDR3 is TGTGCCAGCTCTCCTACAGGGGAAGAGACCCAGTACTTC. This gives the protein CASSPTGEETQYF.

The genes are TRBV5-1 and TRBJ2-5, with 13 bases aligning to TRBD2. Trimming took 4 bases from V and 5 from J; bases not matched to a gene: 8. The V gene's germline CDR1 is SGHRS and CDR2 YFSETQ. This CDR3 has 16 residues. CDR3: CASSAGTSGEMETQYF. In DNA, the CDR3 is TGCGCCAGCAGCGCCGGGACTAGCGGGGAGATGGAGACCCAGTACTTC.

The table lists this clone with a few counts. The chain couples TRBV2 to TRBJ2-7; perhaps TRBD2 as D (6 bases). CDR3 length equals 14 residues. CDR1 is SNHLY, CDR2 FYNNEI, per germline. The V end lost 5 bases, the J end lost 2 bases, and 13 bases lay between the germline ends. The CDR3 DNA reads TGTGCCAGCAGTTCCTCCGGAGGGACCTACGAGCAGTACTTC. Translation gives CASSSSGGTYEQYF.

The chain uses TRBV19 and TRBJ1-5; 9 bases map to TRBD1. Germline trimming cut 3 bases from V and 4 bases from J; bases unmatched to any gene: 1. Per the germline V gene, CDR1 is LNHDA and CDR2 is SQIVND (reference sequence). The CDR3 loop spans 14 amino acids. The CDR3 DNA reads TGTGCCAGTAGTATGGACAGGGGAAATCAGCCCCAGCATTTT. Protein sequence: CASSMDRGNQPQHF.

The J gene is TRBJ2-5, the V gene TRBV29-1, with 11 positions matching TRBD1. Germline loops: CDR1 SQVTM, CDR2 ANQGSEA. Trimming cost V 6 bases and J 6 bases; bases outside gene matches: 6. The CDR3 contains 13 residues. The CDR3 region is CSVDGQGAKTQYF. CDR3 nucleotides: TGCAGCGTCGATGGACAGGGGGCTAAGACCCAGTACTTC. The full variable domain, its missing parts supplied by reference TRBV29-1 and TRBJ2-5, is SAVISQKPSRDICQRGTSLTIQCQVDSQVTMMFWYRQQPGQSLTLIATANQGSEATYESGFVIDKFPISRPNLTFSTLTVSNMSPEDSSIYLCSVDGQGAKTQYFGPGTRLLVL.

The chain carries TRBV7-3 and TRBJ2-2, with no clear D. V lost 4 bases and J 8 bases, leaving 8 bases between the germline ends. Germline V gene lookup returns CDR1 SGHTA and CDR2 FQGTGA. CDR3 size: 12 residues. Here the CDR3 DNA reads TGTGCCAGCAGCTCCCTTTCGGGGGAGCTGTTTTTT. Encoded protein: CASSSLSGELFF.

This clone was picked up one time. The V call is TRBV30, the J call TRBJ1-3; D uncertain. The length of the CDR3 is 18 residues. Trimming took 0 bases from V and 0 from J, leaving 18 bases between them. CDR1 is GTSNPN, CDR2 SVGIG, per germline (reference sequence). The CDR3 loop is CAWSVLKLTASSGNTIYF. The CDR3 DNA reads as TGTGCCTGGAGTGTACTGAAGTTAACTGCCAGCTCTGGAAACACCATATATTTT.

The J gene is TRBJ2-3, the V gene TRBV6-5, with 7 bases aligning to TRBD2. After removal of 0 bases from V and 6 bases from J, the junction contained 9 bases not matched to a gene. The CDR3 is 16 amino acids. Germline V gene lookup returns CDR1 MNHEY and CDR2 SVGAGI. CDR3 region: CASSYSDGAGGDTQYF. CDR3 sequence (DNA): TGTGCCAGCAGTTACTCAGACGGGGCCGGGGGGGATACGCAGTATTTT.

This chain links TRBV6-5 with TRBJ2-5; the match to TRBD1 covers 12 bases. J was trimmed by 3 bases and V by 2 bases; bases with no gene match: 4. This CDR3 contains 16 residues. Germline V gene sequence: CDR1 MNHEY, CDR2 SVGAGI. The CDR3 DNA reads TGTGCCAGCAGTTACGGGGACAGGGGGCTAGAAGAGACCCAGTACTTC. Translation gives CASSYGDRGLEETQYF.

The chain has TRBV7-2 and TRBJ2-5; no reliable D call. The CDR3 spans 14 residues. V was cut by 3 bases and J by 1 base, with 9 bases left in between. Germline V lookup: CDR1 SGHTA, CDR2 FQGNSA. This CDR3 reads CASSFPWSQETQYF. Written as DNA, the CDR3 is TGTGCCAGCAGCTTTCCCTGGAGCCAAGAGACCCAGTACTTC.

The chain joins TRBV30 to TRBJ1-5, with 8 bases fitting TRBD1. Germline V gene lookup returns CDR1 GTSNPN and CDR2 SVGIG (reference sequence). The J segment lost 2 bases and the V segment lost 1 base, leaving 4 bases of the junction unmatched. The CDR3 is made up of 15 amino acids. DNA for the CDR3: TGTGCCTGGAGTGCAGGGGGCGCGGGCAATCAGCCCCAGCATTTT. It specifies CAWSAGGAGNQPQHF.

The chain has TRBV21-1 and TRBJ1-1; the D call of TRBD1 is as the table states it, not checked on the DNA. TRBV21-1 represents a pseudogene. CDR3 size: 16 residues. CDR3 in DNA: TGTGCCAGCAGCAAAGCGGGCAGGGTGTCCAACACTGAAGCTTTCTTT. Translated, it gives CASSKAGRVSNTEAFF.